This TCR beta chain was identified during a study of T cell repertoires in cytomegalovirus infection. General study points: Frequencies of public TCR beta families were cumulated, and this identified carriers of CMV plus the relevant HLA.

This clonotype has ten or more counts. The antigen is undetermined. The CDR3 consists of 13 residues. Germline V gives CDR1 SEHNR, CDR2 FQNEAQ (reference sequence). With 7 bases removed from V and 2 bases from J, the gap between germline ends came to 8 bases. TCRdb processed the reads anew with MiXCR; each CDR3 protein has one entry. The table shows approximately 500,000 distinct CDR3 sequences, with approximately 15% occurring only once. The origin of this receptor is a human donor in good health (CMV status not recorded). Some clones in this sample may be carry-over from other donors' samples. The genes are TRBV7-9 and TRBJ2-2; TRBD1 might be the D (6 bases). Sample: CD8+ T cells from PBMCs. CDR3 bases: TGTGCCAGCATGGGGACAAACACCGGGGAGCTGTTTTTT. Translating it yields CASMGTNTGELFF.